These 5 T cell receptor beta chains came from one sample sequenced in a study of chemoradiotherapy in HPV16-positive cancers. Using immunoSEQ multiplex PCR, the repertoire was profiled, and TCRdb retains in-frame clones only, with some absent. The sample lists about 15,000 clones; approximately 89% were seen once. This specimen consisted of tumor tissue, obtained from a patient who underwent chemoradiotherapy. These receptors all come from a human donor with HPV-associated anogenital cancer.

The V call is TRBV7-9, the J call TRBJ2-3; TRBD2 is a possible D gene (6 bases). Trimming left V 5 bases short and J 5 bases short, with 17 bases between. The CDR3 covers 15 residues. Per germline, CDR1 SEHNR and CDR2 FQNEAQ (reference sequence). The CDR3 nucleotides read TGTGCCAGCAGCCCCCAGGAGGGAGGACGAGATACGCAGTATTTT. It codes for CASSPQEGGRDTQYF.

The V call is TRBV2, the J call TRBJ2-2, with 10 bases identical to TRBD2. Germline V gene lookup returns CDR1 SNHLY and CDR2 FYNNEI. The CDR3 is 14 amino acids. V was pared by 6 bases and J by 6 bases, with 4 bases of the junction left unmatched. The CDR3 region has the DNA TGTGCCAGCAGGGCTAGCGGGAGCTCCGGGGAGCTGTTTTTT. Translated: CASRASGSSGELFF.

The V and J genes are TRBV19 and TRBJ1-4, with D possibly matching TRBD1 (6 bases). V lost 8 bases and J lost 7, with 17 bases in between. Germline values: CDR1 LNHDA, CDR2 SQIVND (reference sequence). The CDR3 totals 14 residues. CDR3 loop: CASSGRRGSEKLFF. In DNA form, the CDR3 reads TGTGCCAGTTCAGGACGGAGGGGGAGTGAAAAACTGTTTTTT.

The chain links TRBV6-6 to TRBJ1-3; D call uncertain. Germline V gene data show CDR1 as MNHNY and CDR2 as SVGAGI (reference sequence). The length of the CDR3 is 15 residues. The V and J ends lost 0 bases and 1 base respectively, with 7 bases between them. The DNA of the CDR3 is TGTGCCAGCAGTTACTCCACTGGGTCTGGAAACACCATATATTTT. Its translation is CASSYSTGSGNTIYF.

This sequence joins TRBV19 and TRBJ1-2, with 9 positions matching TRBD1. V was clipped by 8 bases and J by 5 bases; unmatched bases: 6. The CDR3 contains 13 residues. Germline V gene lookup returns CDR1 LNHDA and CDR2 SQIVND (reference sequence). CDR3 in amino acids: CASGPTGGYGYTF. CDR3 sequence (DNA): TGTGCCAGTGGTCCGACAGGGGGGTATGGCTACACCTTC.